The present TCR beta chain was sequenced within a study of blood T cell repertoires in COVID-19. Study at large: Sites across the United States, Italy and Spain contributed samples from acute and convalescent COVID-19. In each case, the material was cDNA or gDNA derived from T cells, B-cell-depleted T cells, or PBMCs.

V gave up 1 base and J gave up 1 base, with 8 bases separating them. The germline V gene has CDR1 MGHRA and CDR2 YSYEKL. The CDR3 extends over 15 amino acids. The table came from immunoSEQ multiplex PCR; TCRdb's copy has only in-frame clones and leaves some out. The sample lists about 130,000 clones, more than 85% occurring once. The Seattle patients joined while their infection was active and were tracked longitudinally afterward. This TCR derives from a man aged 60-69 years with COVID-19, enrolled during active disease. The chain employs TRBV4-1 and TRBJ1-3; D not resolved. The source material was peripheral blood. This CDR3 is CASSQVAGSGNTIYF. The DNA for the CDR3 is TGCGCCAGCAGCCAAGTAGCGGGTTCTGGAAACACCATATATTTT.